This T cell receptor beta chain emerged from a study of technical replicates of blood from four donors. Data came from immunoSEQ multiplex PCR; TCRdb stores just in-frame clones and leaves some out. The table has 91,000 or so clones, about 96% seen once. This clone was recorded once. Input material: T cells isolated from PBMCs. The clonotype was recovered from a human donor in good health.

CDR3 residues: CASRGGAREQFF. The CDR3 region has the DNA TGTGCCTCTAGGGGTGGGGCCAGGGAGCAGTTCTTC. The J gene is TRBJ2-1, the V gene TRBV19, with D possibly being TRBD1 (5 bases). Germline values: CDR1 LNHDA, CDR2 SQIVND (reference sequence). The CDR3 covers 12 residues. V was cut by 11 bases and J by 10 bases, with 18 bases left in between. The whole variable domain, remainder taken from reference TRBV19 and TRBJ2-1, is DGGITQSPKYLFRKEGQNVTLSCEQNLNHDAMYWYRQDPGQGLRLIYYSQIVNDFQKGDIAEGYSVSREKKESFPLTVTSAQKNPTAFYLCASRGGAREQFFGPGTRLTVL.